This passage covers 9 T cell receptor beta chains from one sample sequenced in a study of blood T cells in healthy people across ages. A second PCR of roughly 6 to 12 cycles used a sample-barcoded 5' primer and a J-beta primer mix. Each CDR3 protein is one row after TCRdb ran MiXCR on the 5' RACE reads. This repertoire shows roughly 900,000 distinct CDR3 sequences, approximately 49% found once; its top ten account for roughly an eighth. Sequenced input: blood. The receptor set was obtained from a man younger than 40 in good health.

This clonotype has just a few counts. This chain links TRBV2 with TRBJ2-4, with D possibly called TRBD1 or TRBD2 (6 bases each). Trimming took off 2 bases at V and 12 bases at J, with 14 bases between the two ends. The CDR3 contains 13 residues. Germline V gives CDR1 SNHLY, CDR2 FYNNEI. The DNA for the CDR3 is TGTGCCAGCAGTGAATATCCGGGGGCCACTCAGTACTTC. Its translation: CASSEYPGATQYF.

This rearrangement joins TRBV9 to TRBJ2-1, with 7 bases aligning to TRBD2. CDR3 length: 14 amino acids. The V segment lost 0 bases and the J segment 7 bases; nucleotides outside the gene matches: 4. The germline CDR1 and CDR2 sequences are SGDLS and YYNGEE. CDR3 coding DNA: TGTGCCAGCAGCGTAGGGCTAGCGGAGAATGAGCAGTTCTTC. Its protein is CASSVGLAENEQFF.

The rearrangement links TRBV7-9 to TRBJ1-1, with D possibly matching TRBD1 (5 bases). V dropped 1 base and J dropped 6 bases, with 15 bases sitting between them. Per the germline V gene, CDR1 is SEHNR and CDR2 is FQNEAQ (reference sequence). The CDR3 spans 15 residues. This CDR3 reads CASSLGLGPNAEAFF. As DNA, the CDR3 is TGTGCCAGCAGCTTAGGCCTGGGACCCAACGCTGAAGCTTTCTTT.

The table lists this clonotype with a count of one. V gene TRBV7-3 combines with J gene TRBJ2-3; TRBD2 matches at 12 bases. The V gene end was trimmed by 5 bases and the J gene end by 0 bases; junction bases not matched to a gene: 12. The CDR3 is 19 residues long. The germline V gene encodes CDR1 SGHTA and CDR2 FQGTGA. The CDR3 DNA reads TGTGCCAGCAGCCCACCGGGACTAGCGGGTCCTCCTAGCACAGATACGCAGTATTTT. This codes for CASSPPGLAGPPSTDTQYF.

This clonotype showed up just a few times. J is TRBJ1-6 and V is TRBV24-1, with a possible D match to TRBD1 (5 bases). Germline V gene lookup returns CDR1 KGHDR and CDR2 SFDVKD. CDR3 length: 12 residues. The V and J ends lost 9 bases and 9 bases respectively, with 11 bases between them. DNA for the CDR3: TGTGCCACCCTCGGGAGGGGTTCACCCCTCCACTTT. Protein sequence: CATLGRGSPLHF.

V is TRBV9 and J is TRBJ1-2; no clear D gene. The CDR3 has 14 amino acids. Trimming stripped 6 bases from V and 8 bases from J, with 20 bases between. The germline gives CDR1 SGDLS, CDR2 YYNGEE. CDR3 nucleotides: TGTGCCAGCAAGTCAGCAGAGGGCCTCTTGGGCTACACCTTC. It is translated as CASKSAEGLLGYTF.

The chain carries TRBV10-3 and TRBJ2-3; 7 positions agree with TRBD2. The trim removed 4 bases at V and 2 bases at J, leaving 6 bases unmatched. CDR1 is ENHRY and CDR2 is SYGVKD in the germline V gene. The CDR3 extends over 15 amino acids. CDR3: CAISGEGVVTDTQYF. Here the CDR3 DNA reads TGTGCCATCAGTGGGGAGGGAGTAGTCACAGATACGCAGTATTTT.

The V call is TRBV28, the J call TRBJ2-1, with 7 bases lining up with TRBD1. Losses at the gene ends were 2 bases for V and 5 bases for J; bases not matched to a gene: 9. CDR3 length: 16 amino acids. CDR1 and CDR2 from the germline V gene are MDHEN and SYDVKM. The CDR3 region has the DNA TGTGCCAGCAGTTTAACTCCTGACAGGGCGGACAATGAGCAGTTCTTC. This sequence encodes CASSLTPDRADNEQFF.

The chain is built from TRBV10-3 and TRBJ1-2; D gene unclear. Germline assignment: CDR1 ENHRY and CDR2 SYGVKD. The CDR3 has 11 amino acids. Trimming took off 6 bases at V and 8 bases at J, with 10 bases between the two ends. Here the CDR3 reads CAISQSGGYTF. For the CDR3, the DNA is TGTGCCATCAGCCAGTCGGGGGGCTACACCTTC.